One sample yielded the 2 T cell receptor beta chains listed below, sequenced in a study of shared clonotypes between healthy human individuals. Assay: immunoSEQ multiplex PCR; the TCRdb copy retains only in-frame clones and omits some. The data contain approximately 330,000 clones, about 73% of them singletons. Sequenced sample: memory CD4+ T cells sorted from blood. Sample subset: CD45RA-negative fraction. The receptors were sampled from a man in his thirties or forties in good health.

The CDR3 region is CASIETGVYEQYF. CDR3 sequence (DNA): TGTGCCAGCATAGAGACGGGGGTGTACGAGCAGTACTTC. This rearrangement joins TRBV6-6 to TRBJ2-7; D is possibly TRBD2 (6 bases). Looked up from germline, CDR1 is MNHNY and CDR2 is SVGAGI (reference sequence). The CDR3 length is 13 residues. V lost 7 bases, J lost 4 bases, and 14 bases lay in between.

The chain has TRBV10-3 and TRBJ1-1, with TRBD1 matching 9 bases. V lost 6 bases, J lost 1 base, and 3 bases stayed unmatched. The CDR3 has 14 residues. Looked up from germline, CDR1 is ENHRY and CDR2 is SYGVKD. As DNA, the CDR3 is TGTGCCATCAGCCGGGACAGGGAGAACACTGAAGCTTTCTTT. Its protein is CAISRDRENTEAFF.